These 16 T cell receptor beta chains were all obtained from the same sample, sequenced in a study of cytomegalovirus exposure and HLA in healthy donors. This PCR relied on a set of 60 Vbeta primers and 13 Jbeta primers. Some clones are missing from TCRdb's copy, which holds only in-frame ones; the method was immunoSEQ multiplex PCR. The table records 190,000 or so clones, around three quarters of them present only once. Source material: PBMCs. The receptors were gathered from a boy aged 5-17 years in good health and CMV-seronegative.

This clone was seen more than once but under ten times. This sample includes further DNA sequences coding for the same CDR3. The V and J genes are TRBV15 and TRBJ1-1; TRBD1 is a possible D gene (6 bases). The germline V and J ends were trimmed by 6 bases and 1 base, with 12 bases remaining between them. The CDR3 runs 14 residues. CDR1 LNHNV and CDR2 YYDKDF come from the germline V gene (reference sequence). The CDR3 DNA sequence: TGTGCCACCAGGGGGGGGCAGGCGAACACTGAAGCTTTCTTT. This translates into CATRGGQANTEAFF.

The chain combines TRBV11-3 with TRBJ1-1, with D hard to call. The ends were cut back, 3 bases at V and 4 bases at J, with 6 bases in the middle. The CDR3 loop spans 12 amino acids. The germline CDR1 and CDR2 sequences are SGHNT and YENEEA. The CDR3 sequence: CASSFKSTEAFF. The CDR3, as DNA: TGTGCCAGCAGCTTTAAATCCACTGAAGCTTTCTTT.

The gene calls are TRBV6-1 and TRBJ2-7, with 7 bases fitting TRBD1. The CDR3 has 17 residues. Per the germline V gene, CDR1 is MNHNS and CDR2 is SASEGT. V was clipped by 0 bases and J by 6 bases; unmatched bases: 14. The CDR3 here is CASSEARQGDRSGEQYF. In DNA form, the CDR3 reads TGTGCCAGCAGTGAAGCTAGACAGGGTGACCGATCTGGCGAGCAGTACTTC.

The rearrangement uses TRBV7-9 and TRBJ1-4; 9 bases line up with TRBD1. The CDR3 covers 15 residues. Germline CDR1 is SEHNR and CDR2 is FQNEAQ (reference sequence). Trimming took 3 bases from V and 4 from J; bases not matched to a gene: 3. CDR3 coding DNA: TGTGCCAGCAGCTTCGGGGACAGGGATAATGAAAAACTGTTTTTT. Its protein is CASSFGDRDNEKLFF.

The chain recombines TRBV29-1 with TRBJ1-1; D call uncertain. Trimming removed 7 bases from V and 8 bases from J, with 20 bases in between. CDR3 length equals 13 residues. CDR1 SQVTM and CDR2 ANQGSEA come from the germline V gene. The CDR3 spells CSADRTGTFEAFF. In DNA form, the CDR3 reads TGCAGCGCTGATCGGACGGGAACTTTCGAAGCTTTCTTT.

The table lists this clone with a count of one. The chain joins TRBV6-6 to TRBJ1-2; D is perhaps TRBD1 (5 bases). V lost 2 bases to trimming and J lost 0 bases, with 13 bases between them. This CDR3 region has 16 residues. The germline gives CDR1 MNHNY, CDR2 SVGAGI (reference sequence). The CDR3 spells CASSYVIGAANYGYTF. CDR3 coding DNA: TGTGCCAGCAGTTACGTAATAGGGGCAGCTAACTATGGCTACACCTTC.

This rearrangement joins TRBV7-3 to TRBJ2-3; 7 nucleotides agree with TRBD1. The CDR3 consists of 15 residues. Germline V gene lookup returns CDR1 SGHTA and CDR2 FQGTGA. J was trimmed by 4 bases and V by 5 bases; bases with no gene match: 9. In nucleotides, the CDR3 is TGTGCCAGCAGCACACACAGGGGAGCCCCAGATACGCAGTATTTT. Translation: CASSTHRGAPDTQYF.

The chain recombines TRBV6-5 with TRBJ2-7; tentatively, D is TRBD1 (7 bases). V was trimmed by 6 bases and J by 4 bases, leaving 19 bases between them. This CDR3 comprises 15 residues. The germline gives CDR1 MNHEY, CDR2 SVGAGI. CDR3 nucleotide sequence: TGTGCCAGCAGCCCCCCCTCAGGGGGGAGATACGAGCAGTACTTC. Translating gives CASSPPSGGRYEQYF.

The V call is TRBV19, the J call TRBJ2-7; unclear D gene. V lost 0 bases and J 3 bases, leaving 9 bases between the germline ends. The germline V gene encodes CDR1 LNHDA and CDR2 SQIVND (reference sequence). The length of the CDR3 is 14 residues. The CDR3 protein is CASSIDGNHYEQYF. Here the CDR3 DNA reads TGTGCCAGTAGTATAGATGGCAACCACTACGAGCAGTACTTC. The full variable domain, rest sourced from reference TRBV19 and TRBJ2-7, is DGGITQSPKYLFRKEGQNVTLSCEQNLNHDAMYWYRQDPGQGLRLIYYSQIVNDFQKGDIAEGYSVSREKKESFPLTVTSAQKNPTAFYLCASSIDGNHYEQYFGPGTRLTVT.

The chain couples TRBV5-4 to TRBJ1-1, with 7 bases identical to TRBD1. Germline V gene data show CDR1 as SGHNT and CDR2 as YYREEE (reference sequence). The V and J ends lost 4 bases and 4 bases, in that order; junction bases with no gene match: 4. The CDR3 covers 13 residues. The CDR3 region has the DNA TGTGCCAGCAGCGAGACAGGGCTCACTGAAGCTTTCTTT. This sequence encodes CASSETGLTEAFF.

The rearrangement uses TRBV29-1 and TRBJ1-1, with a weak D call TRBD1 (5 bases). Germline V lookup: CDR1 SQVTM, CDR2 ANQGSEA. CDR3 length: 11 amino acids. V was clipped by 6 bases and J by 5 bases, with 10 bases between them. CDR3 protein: CSVGGITEAFF. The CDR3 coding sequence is TGCAGCGTGGGGGGGATAACTGAAGCTTTCTTT.

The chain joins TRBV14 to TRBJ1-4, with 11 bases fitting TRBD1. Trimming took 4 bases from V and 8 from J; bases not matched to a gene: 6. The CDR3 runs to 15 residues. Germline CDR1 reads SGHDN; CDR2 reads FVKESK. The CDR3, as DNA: TGTGCCAGCAGCCGGATGGGACAGGGGGTAGAAAAACTGTTTTTT. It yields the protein CASSRMGQGVEKLFF.

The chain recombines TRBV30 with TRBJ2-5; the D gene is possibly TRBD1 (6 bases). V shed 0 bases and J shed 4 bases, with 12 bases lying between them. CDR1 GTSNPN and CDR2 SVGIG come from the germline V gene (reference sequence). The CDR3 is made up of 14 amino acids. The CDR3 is CAWSVGGPGETQYF. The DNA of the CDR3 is TGTGCCTGGAGTGTAGGGGGACCCGGAGAGACCCAGTACTTC.

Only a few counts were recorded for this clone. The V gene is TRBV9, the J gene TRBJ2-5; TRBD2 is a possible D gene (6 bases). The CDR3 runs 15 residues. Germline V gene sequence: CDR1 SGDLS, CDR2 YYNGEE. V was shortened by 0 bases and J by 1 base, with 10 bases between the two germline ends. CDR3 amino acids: CASSVGAGPQETQYF. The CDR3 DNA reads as TGTGCCAGCAGCGTAGGCGCGGGACCCCAAGAGACCCAGTACTTC.

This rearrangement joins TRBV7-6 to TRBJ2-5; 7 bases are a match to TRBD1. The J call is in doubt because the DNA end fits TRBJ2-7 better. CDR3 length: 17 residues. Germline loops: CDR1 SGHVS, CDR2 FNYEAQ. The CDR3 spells CASSLAQDRLPSYEQYF. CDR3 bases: TGTGCCAGCAGCTTAGCGCAGGACAGGCTGCCCTCCTACGAGCAGTACTTC.

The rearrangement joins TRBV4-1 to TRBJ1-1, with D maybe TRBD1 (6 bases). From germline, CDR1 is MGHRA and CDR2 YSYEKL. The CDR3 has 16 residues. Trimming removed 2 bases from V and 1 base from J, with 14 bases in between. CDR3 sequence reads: CASSQYSGTPNTEAFF. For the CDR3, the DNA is TGCGCCAGCAGCCAATACTCTGGGACACCGAACACTGAAGCTTTCTTT.